This TCR beta chain was identified during a study of T-cell memory formation after mild COVID-19. Across the study: TCR clusters were largely donor specific.

TCRdb independently ran MiXCR on the 5' RACE reads; one entry per CDR3 protein. The sample yields about 260,000 distinct CDR3 sequences, 15% to 20% seen once. The CDR3 covers 16 residues. Germline V gene sequence: CDR1 SGHRS, CDR2 YFSETQ. V lost 5 bases and J 4 bases, leaving 18 bases between the germline ends. This clonotype was seen a handful of times. Antigen specificity is unknown. Study-wide findings and caveats: The authors left the SARS-CoV-2 specificity of second-wave clones peaking on day 37 unconfirmed. Researchers report contracting CD4+ clones mostly in CM and EM, with CD8+ clones in EMRA. From day 15 to 85, contracting clones were balanced between CD4 and CD8, whereas later expanders leaned toward CD4+.

The clonotype originates from a man aged 18 to 29 who had mild COVID-19 (a few samples of this study predate the infection). Cell type and time point are not known. Sequences were obtained from PBMCs or a T cell subset sorted from them (not recorded which). The genes are TRBV5-1 and TRBJ2-2, with a tentative D call TRBD2 (5 bases). As DNA, the CDR3 is TGCGCCAGCAGATTATCGGGGATCGGATCCACCGGGGAGCTGTTTTTT. It translates to CASRLSGIGSTGELFF.